This T cell receptor (beta chain) was identified during a study of T-cell reconstitution after alpha-beta-depleted transplantation in children. Researchers prepared the TCRbeta library using unique molecular identifiers, the study reports. Using its own MiXCR run on the PCR reads, TCRdb lists one record per CDR3 protein. The table has 530,000 or so distinct CDR3 sequences, 25% to 30% seen once. Sequenced material: PBMCs, taken before TCRalphabeta/CD19-depleted stem cell transplant. The clonotype was recovered from a boy in the first two years of life with Wiskott-Aldrich syndrome, due to receive a stem cell transplant.

CDR3 protein: CASSPEGRFYEQYF. As DNA, the CDR3 is TGCGCCAGCAGCCCAGAGGGCAGGTTCTACGAGCAGTACTTC. The chain has TRBV5-1 and TRBJ2-7; tentatively, D is TRBD2 (5 bases). CDR3 size: 14 residues. V lost 4 bases and J lost 3, with 14 bases in between. In germline, CDR1 is SGHRS, CDR2 YFSETQ.